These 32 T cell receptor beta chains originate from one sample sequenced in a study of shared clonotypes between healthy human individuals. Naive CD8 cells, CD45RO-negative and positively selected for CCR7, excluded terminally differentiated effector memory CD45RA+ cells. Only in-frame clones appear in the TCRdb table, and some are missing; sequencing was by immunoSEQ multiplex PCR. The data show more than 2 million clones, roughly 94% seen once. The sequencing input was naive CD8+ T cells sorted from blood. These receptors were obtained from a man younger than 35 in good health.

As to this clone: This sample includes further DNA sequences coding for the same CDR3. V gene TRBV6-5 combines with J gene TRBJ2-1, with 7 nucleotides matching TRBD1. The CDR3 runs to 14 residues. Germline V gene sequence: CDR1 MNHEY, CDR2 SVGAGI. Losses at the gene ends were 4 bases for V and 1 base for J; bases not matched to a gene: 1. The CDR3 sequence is CASSSQGSYNEQFF. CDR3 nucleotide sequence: TGTGCCAGCAGTTCACAGGGGTCCTACAATGAGCAGTTCTTC.

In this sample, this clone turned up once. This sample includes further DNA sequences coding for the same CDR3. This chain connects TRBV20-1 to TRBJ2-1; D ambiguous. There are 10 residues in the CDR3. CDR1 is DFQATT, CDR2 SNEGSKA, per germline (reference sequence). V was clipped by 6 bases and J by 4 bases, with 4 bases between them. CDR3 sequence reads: CSALYNEQFF. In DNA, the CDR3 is TGCAGTGCCCTTTACAATGAGCAGTTCTTC.

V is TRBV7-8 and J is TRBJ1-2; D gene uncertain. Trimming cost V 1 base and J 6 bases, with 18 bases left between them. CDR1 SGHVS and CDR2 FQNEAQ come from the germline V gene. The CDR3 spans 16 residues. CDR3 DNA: TGTGCCAGCAGCTTAGTCCCCGAGGCGGAGATAAATGGCTACACCTTC. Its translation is CASSLVPEAEINGYTF.

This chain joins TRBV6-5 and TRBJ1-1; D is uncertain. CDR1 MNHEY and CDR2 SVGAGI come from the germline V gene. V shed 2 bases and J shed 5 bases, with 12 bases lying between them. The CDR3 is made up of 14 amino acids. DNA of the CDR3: TGTGCCAGCAGTTACCAGGACTGGGGAACTGAAGCTTTCTTT. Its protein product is CASSYQDWGTEAFF.

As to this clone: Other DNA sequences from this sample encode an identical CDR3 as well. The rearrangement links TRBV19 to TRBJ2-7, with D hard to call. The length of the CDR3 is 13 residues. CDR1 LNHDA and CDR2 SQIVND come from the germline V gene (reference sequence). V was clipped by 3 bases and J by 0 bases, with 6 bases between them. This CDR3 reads CASSIGISYEQYF. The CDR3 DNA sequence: TGTGCCAGTAGTATTGGAATCTCCTACGAGCAGTACTTC.

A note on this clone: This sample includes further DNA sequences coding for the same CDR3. The CDR3, as DNA: TGCAGCGTTGAGGGCAACCAAGAGACCCAGTACTTC. It translates to CSVEGNQETQYF. This chain connects TRBV29-1 to TRBJ2-5, with no clear D. Germline V gives CDR1 SQVTM, CDR2 ANQGSEA. V lost 3 bases, J lost 0 bases, and 5 bases lay in between. The length of the CDR3 is 12 residues.

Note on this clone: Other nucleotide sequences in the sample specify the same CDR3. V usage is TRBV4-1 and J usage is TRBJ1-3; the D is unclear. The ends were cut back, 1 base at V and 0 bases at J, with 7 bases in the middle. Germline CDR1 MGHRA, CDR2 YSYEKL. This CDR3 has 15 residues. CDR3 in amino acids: CASSQGPGSGNTIYF. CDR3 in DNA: TGCGCCAGCAGCCAAGGTCCAGGCTCTGGAAACACCATATATTTT.

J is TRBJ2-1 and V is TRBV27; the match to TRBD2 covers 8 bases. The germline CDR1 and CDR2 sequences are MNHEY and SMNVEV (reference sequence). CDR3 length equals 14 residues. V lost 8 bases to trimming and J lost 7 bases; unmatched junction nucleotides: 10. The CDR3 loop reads CASSTGGPGNEQFF. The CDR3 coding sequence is TGTGCCAGCTCCACGGGAGGGCCCGGGAATGAGCAGTTCTTC.

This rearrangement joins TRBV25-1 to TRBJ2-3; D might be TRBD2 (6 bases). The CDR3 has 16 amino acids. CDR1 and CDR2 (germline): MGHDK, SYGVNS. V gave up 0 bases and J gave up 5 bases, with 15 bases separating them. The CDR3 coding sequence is TGTGCCAGCAGTGAATATTGGGCTAGCGATGGAGATACGCAGTATTTT. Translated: CASSEYWASDGDTQYF. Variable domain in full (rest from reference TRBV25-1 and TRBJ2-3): EADIYQTPRYLVIGTGKKITLECSQTMGHDKMYWYQQDPGMELHLIHYSYGVNSTEKGDLSSESTVSRIRTEHFPLTLESARPSHTSQYLCASSEYWASDGDTQYFGPGTRLTVL.

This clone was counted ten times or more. Here the CDR3 DNA reads TGTGCCTGGAGTTCGGGAAACTACGAGCAGTACTTC. Its translation is CAWSSGNYEQYF. This chain joins TRBV30 and TRBJ2-7, with D tentatively TRBD2 (5 bases). The CDR3 has 12 amino acids. Trimming removed 2 bases at V and 3 bases at J, with 8 bases between. Germline V lookup: CDR1 GTSNPN, CDR2 SVGIG (reference sequence).

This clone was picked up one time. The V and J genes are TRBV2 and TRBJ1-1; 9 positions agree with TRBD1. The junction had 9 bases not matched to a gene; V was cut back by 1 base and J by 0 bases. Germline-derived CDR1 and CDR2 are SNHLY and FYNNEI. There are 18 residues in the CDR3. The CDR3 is CASSEGMTGGGMNTEAFF. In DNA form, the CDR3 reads TGTGCCAGCAGTGAAGGTATGACAGGGGGGGGCATGAACACTGAAGCTTTCTTT.

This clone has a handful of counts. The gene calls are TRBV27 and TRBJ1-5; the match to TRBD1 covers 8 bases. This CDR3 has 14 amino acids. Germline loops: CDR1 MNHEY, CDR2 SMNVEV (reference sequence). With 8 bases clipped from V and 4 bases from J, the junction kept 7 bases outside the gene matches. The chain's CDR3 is CASGTQGANQPQHF. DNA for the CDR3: TGTGCCAGCGGAACCCAGGGGGCAAATCAGCCCCAGCATTTT.

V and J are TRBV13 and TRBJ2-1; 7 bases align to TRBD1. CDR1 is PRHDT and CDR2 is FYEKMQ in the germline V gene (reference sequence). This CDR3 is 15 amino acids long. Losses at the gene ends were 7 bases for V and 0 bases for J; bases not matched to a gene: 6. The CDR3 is CASKLRDSSYNEQFF. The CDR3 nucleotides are TGTGCCAGCAAATTACGGGACAGCTCCTACAATGAGCAGTTCTTC.

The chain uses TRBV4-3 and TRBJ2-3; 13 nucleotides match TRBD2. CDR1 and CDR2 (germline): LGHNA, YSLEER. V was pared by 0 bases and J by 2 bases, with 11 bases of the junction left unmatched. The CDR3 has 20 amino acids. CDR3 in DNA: TGCGCCAGCAGCCAAGAGGGAGGGACTAGCGGGATAGGGGACACAGATACGCAGTATTTT. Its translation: CASSQEGGTSGIGDTDTQYF.

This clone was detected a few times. Here the CDR3 DNA reads TGTGCCAGCAGCTTGACGGACATCATGAACACTGAAGCTTTCTTT. Amino acids: CASSLTDIMNTEAFF. The chain employs TRBV7-9 and TRBJ1-1; D is possibly TRBD1 (5 bases). This CDR3 region has 15 residues. V dropped 3 bases and J dropped 0 bases, with 11 bases sitting between them. Germline-derived CDR1 and CDR2 are SEHNR and FQNEAQ (reference sequence).

The CDR3 sequence: CASSLALAGGADTQYF. CDR3 DNA sequence: TGTGCCAGCAGCTTGGCTCTAGCGGGGGGGGCAGATACGCAGTATTTT. The chain links TRBV5-4 to TRBJ2-3, with 12 bases that match TRBD2. The CDR3 spans 16 residues. The trim removed 0 bases at V and 4 bases at J, leaving 3 bases unmatched. CDR1 and CDR2 from the germline V gene are SGHNT and YYREEE (reference sequence).

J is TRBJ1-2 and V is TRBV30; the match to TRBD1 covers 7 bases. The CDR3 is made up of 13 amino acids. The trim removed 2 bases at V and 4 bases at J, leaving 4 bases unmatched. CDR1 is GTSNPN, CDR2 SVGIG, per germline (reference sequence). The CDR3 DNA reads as TGTGCCTGGAGTCCGACAGGGACCTATGGCTACACCTTC. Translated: CAWSPTGTYGYTF.

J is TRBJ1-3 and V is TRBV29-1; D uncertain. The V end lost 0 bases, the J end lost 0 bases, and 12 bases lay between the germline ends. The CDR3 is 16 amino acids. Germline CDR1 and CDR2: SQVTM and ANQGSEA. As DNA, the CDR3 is TGCAGCGTTGAAGATCCCCAGGCTAGCTCTGGAAACACCATATATTTT. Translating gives CSVEDPQASSGNTIYF.

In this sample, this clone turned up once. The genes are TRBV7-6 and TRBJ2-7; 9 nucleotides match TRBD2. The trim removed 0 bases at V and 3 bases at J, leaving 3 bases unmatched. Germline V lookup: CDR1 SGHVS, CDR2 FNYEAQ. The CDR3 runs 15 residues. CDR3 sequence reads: CASSLASGSVYEQYF. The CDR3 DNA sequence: TGTGCCAGCAGCTTAGCTAGCGGGAGTGTCTACGAGCAGTACTTC. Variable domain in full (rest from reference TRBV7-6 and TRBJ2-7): GAGVSQSPRYKVTKRGQDVALRCDPISGHVSLYWYRQALGQGPEFLTYFNYEAQQDKSGLPNDRFSAERPEGSISTLTIQRTEQRDSAMYRCASSLASGSVYEQYFGPGTRLTVT.

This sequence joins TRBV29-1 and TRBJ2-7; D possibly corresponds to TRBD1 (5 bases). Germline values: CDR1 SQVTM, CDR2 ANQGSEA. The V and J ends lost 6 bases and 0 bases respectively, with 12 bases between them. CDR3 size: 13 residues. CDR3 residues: CSVLRANSYEQYF. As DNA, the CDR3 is TGCAGCGTGCTCAGGGCGAACTCCTACGAGCAGTACTTC.

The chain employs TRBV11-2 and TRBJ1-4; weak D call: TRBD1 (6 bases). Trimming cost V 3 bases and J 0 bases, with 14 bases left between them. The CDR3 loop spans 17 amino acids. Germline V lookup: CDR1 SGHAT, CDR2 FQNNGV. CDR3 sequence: CASSLTGQSSTNEKLFF. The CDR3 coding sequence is TGTGCCAGCAGCTTGACAGGTCAGTCGTCAACTAATGAAAAACTGTTTTTT.

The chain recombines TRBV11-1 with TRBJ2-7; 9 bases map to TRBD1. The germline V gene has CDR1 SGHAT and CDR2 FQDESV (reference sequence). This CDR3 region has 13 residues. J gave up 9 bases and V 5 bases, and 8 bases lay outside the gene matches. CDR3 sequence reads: CASSPGQGIAQYF. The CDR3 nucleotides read TGTGCCAGCAGCCCAGGACAGGGGATCGCGCAGTACTTC.

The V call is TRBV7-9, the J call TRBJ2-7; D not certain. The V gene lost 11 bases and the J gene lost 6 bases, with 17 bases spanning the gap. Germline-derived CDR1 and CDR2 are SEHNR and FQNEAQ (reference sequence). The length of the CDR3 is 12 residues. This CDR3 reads CAWVGSLGEQYF. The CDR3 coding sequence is TGTGCCTGGGTCGGTTCTCTGGGCGAGCAGTACTTC.

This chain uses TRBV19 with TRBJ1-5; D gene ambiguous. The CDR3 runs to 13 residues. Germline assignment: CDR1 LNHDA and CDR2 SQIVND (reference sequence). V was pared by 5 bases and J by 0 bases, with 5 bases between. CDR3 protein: CASSGNSNQPQHF. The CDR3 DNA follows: TGTGCCAGTAGTGGGAATAGCAATCAGCCCCAGCATTTT.

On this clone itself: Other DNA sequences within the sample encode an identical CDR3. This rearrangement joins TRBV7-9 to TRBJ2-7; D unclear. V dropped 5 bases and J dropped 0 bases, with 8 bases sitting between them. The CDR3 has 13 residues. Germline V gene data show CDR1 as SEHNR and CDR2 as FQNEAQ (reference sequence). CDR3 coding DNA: TGTGCCAGCAGCCGGACGGCCTCCTACGAGCAGTACTTC. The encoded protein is CASSRTASYEQYF.

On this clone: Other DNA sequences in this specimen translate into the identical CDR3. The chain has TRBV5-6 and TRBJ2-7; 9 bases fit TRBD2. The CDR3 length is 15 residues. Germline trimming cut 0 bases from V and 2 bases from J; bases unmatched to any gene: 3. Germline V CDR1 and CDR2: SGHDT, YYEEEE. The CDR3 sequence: CASSLALAGTYEQYF. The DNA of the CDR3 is TGTGCCAGCAGCTTGGCGCTAGCGGGGACCTACGAGCAGTACTTC.

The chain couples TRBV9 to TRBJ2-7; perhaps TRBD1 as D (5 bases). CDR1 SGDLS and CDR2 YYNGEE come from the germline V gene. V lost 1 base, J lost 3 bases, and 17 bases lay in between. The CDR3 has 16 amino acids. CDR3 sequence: CASSVSSGLGVYEQYF. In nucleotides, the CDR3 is TGTGCCAGCAGCGTATCCTCTGGCCTAGGGGTCTACGAGCAGTACTTC.

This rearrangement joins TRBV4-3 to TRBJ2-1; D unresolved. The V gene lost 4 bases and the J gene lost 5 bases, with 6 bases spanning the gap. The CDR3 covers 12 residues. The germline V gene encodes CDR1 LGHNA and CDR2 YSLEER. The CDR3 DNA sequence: TGCGCCAGCAGCCGGACGGACAATGAGCAGTTCTTC. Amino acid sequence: CASSRTDNEQFF.

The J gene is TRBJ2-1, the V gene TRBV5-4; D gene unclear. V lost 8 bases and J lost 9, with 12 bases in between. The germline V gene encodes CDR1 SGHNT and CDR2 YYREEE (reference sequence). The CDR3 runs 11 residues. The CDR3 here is CASGSSGEQFF. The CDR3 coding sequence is TGTGCCAGTGGTTCGAGTGGTGAGCAGTTCTTC.

CDR3 coding DNA: TGTGCCAGCAGCGAAGACAGGGGCGGCGGCCCTAACTATGGCTACACCTTC. It translates to CASSEDRGGGPNYGYTF. The chain has TRBV21-1 and TRBJ1-2; the D call of TRBD1 is as the table states it, not checked on the DNA. TRBV21-1 constitutes a pseudogene. This CDR3 spans 17 amino acids.

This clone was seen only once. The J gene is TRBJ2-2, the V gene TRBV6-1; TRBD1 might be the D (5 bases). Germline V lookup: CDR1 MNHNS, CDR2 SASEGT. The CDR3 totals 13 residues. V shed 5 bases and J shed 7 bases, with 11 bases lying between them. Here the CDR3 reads CASSQIQGGELFF. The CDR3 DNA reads TGTGCCAGCAGTCAGATCCAGGGCGGGGAGCTGTTTTTT.

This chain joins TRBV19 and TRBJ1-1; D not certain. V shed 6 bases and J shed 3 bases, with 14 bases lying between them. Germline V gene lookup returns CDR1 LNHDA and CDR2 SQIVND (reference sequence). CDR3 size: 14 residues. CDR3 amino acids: CASRPSDAHTEAFF. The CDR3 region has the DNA TGTGCCAGTAGGCCCTCGGACGCGCACACTGAAGCTTTCTTT.